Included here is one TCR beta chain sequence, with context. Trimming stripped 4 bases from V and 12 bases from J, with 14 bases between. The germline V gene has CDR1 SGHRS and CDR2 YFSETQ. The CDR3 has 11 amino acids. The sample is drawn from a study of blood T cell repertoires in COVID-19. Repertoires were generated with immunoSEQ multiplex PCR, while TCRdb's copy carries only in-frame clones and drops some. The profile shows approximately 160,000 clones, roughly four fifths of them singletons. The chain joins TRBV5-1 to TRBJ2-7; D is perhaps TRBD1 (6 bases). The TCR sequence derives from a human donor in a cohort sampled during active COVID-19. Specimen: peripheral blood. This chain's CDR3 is CASSPGTPWYF. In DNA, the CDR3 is TGCGCCAGCAGCCCGGGGACACCGTGGTACTTC.